This T cell receptor (beta chain) was sequenced in a study of blood T cell repertoires in COVID-19. As for the study in general: Acute-phase and convalescent COVID-19 samples originated in the United States, Italy and Spain.

Original handling: Quantification of nucleated cells was approximated via reference gene primer amplification. Only in-frame clones appear in the TCRdb table, and some are missing; sequencing was by immunoSEQ multiplex PCR. The V and J calls and clone size are taken from that table; D and trimming were inferred from the DNA. The profile covers 95,000 to 150,000 clones, with approximately 85% appearing a single time and around 3% taken by the ten largest. The CDR3 has 13 amino acids. V was cut by 4 bases and J by 9 bases, with 13 bases left in between. Germline lookup yields CDR1 SGHTA and CDR2 FQGNSA. During active infection, Seattle patients enrolled and were then monitored through disease.

The gene calls are TRBV7-2 and TRBJ2-1; D possibly corresponds to TRBD2 (6 bases). Sample: peripheral blood. The clonotype comes from a woman at least 80 years old with COVID-19, enrolled during active disease. The chain's CDR3 is CASSSRMEGEQFF. CDR3 nucleotides: TGTGCCAGCAGCTCGAGGATGGAGGGTGAGCAGTTCTTC.